Listed below are T cell receptor beta chains from one sample, sequenced in a study of cytomegalovirus exposure and HLA in healthy donors. The data were produced by immunoSEQ multiplex PCR, yet TCRdb's version contains in-frame clones alone and is incomplete. The sample shows about 210,000 clones, approximately 79% of them seen only once. Sequenced sample: PBMCs. These receptors were collected from a male donor in good health and CMV-seronegative. CDR3s include the opening cysteine and the closing phenylalanine or tryptophan. Fields, in order: clone size, D gene, J gene, V gene, CDR3 DNA, CDR3 protein. A D gene is named only where the DNA matches it firmly. Clone size, where shown, is once, few, many, or a class for clones that have expanded.

clone_size: once; d_call: NA; j_call: TRBJ1-3; v_call: TRBV5-6; cdr3_nt: TGTGCCAGCAGCTACAGACCACCCTCTGGAAACACCATATATTTT; cdr3_aa: CASSYRPPSGNTIYF
clone_size: NA; d_call: TRBD1; j_call: TRBJ2-5; v_call: TRBV7-6; cdr3_nt: TGTGCCAGCAGCTTAGATCGTGACAGGGGAGAGACCCAGTACTTC; cdr3_aa: CASSLDRDRGETQYF
clone_size: NA; d_call: NA; j_call: TRBJ2-7; v_call: TRBV6-5; cdr3_nt: TGTGCCAGCAGTTCTCCGGGACTGAGAACCTACGAGCAGTACTTC; cdr3_aa: CASSSPGLRTYEQYF
clone_size: NA; d_call: NA; j_call: TRBJ1-2; v_call: TRBV10-3; cdr3_nt: TGTGCCATCAGTGTAGGAGGGGACGATGGCTACACCTTC; cdr3_aa: CAISVGGDDGYTF
clone_size: once; d_call: NA; j_call: TRBJ2-7; v_call: TRBV28; cdr3_nt: TGTGCCAGCAGTTTCCCCGGGGGGCGGGTTTCGCACGAGCAGTACTTC; cdr3_aa: CASSFPGGRVSHEQYF
clone_size: NA; d_call: NA; j_call: TRBJ2-3; v_call: TRBV28; cdr3_nt: TGTGCCAGCAGTTTGGCCGTGGGGGGTGAGGGCACAGATACGCAGTATTTT; cdr3_aa: CASSLAVGGEGTDTQYF
clone_size: NA; d_call: TRBD2; j_call: TRBJ2-3; v_call: TRBV7-9; cdr3_nt: TGTGCCAGCAGCTTCGGACTAGCGGGAGATACGCAGTATTTT; cdr3_aa: CASSFGLAGDTQYF
clone_size: NA; d_call: TRBD2; j_call: TRBJ2-1; v_call: TRBV4-2; cdr3_nt: TGTGCCAGCAGCCAAGACGGCGGGAGGGCCTACAATGAGCAGTTCTTC; cdr3_aa: CASSQDGGRAYNEQFF
clone_size: NA; d_call: TRBD1; j_call: TRBJ2-6; v_call: TRBV28; cdr3_nt: TGTGCCAGCAGTTCTCTGAGGGGGCAAGGGGCCAACGTCCTGACTTTC; cdr3_aa: CASSSLRGQGANVLTF
clone_size: NA; d_call: NA; j_call: TRBJ2-7; v_call: TRBV30; cdr3_nt: TGTGCCTGGAACCCGACAGGAGCCTACGAGCAGTACTTC; cdr3_aa: CAWNPTGAYEQYF
clone_size: NA; d_call: TRBD1; j_call: TRBJ1-5; v_call: TRBV28; cdr3_nt: TGTGCCAGCAGTTTCGGACAGGGACCCCATCAGCCCCAGCATTTT; cdr3_aa: CASSFGQGPHQPQHF
clone_size: NA; d_call: TRBD1; j_call: TRBJ2-2; v_call: TRBV7-3; cdr3_nt: TGTGCCAGCAGCTTAATGGACAGGACCTACACCGGGGAGCTGTTTTTT; cdr3_aa: CASSLMDRTYTGELFF
clone_size: few; d_call: TRBD1; j_call: TRBJ2-3; v_call: TRBV6-5; cdr3_nt: TGTGCCAGCAGTTACTCGGTGGCAGGGGGCTTAGATACGCAGTATTTT; cdr3_aa: CASSYSVAGGLDTQYF
clone_size: NA; d_call: NA; j_call: TRBJ2-6; v_call: TRBV5-1; cdr3_nt: TGCGCCAGCAGCAGCCTTAGCTCTGGGGCCAACGTCCTGACTTTC; cdr3_aa: CASSSLSSGANVLTF
clone_size: NA; d_call: TRBD1; j_call: TRBJ1-2; v_call: TRBV10-3; cdr3_nt: TGTGCCATCAGTGAGTCGTTGGGACAGAACTATGGCTACACCTTC; cdr3_aa: CAISESLGQNYGYTF
clone_size: NA; d_call: NA; j_call: TRBJ1-5; v_call: TRBV6-1; cdr3_nt: TGTGCCAGCAGTGAAAGGGGAAGGGGGTCTTATCAGCCCCAGCATTTT; cdr3_aa: CASSERGRGSYQPQHF
clone_size: once; d_call: TRBD1; j_call: TRBJ1-1; v_call: TRBV5-1; cdr3_nt: TGCGCCAGCAGACGGACAGGGCGCACCTCCACTGAAGCTTTCTTT; cdr3_aa: CASRRTGRTSTEAFF
clone_size: NA; d_call: TRBD2; j_call: TRBJ2-3; v_call: TRBV6-4; cdr3_nt: TGTGCCAGCAGTGACGTCGGCGGGGGGGCGACAGATACGCAGTATTTT; cdr3_aa: CASSDVGGGATDTQYF
clone_size: NA; d_call: TRBD1; j_call: TRBJ2-7; v_call: TRBV7-3; cdr3_nt: TGTGCCAGCAGCTCAGGCCCGGGACAGGGGGCTTTTCACGAGCAGTACTTC; cdr3_aa: CASSSGPGQGAFHEQYF
clone_size: NA; d_call: TRBD1; j_call: TRBJ1-6; v_call: TRBV25-1; cdr3_nt: TGTGCCAGCAGTGTACCGGGACAGAATTCACCCCTCCACTTT; cdr3_aa: CASSVPGQNSPLHF
clone_size: few; d_call: TRBD2; j_call: TRBJ2-1; v_call: TRBV27; cdr3_nt: TGTGCCAGCAGTTCTAGCGGACCCGACTACAATGAGCAGTTCTTC; cdr3_aa: CASSSSGPDYNEQFF
clone_size: NA; d_call: TRBD1; j_call: TRBJ1-2; v_call: TRBV29-1; cdr3_nt: TGCAGCGTCGACCTTGACAGGGTGAGGGGCTACACCTTC; cdr3_aa: CSVDLDRVRGYTF
clone_size: NA; d_call: NA; j_call: TRBJ2-3; v_call: TRBV7-3; cdr3_nt: TGTGCCAGCAGTCGTGGGGCTAGCGTCACAGATACGCAGTATTTT; cdr3_aa: CASSRGASVTDTQYF
clone_size: once; d_call: TRBD2; j_call: TRBJ2-7; v_call: TRBV6-6; cdr3_nt: TGTGCCAGCAGTTACTCAGCGGGGGCTTACGAGCAGTACTTC; cdr3_aa: CASSYSAGAYEQYF
clone_size: NA; d_call: TRBD1; j_call: TRBJ1-1; v_call: TRBV15; cdr3_nt: TGTGCCACCAGCACTCGACAGGGGAATGGTGAAGCTTTCTTT; cdr3_aa: CATSTRQGNGEAFF
clone_size: NA; d_call: NA; j_call: TRBJ2-3; v_call: TRBV5-1; cdr3_nt: TGCGCCAGCAGCCCTGCAGTGAGCACAGATACGCAGTATTTT; cdr3_aa: CASSPAVSTDTQYF
clone_size: NA; d_call: TRBD1; j_call: TRBJ1-2; v_call: TRBV9; cdr3_nt: TGTGCCAGCAGCCCTAGACAGGGAAGCCATGGCTACACCTTC; cdr3_aa: CASSPRQGSHGYTF
clone_size: NA; d_call: TRBD1; j_call: TRBJ2-7; v_call: TRBV28; cdr3_nt: TGTGCCAGCAGCCCCCGGGGACAGGCTAACTACGAGCAGTACTTC; cdr3_aa: CASSPRGQANYEQYF
clone_size: NA; d_call: NA; j_call: TRBJ2-1; v_call: TRBV5-1; cdr3_nt: TGCGCCAGCAGCTCCGGGACACTCTACAATGAGCAGTTCTTC; cdr3_aa: CASSSGTLYNEQFF
clone_size: NA; d_call: NA; j_call: TRBJ2-1; v_call: TRBV9; cdr3_nt: TGTGCCAGCAGCGTAGTCGGAAACCAGGGCGATGAGCAGTTCTTC; cdr3_aa: CASSVVGNQGDEQFF
clone_size: NA; d_call: NA; j_call: TRBJ2-2; v_call: TRBV9; cdr3_nt: TGTGCCAGCAGCGTAGGGAGGGGGCATGGCGGGGAGCTGTTTTTT; cdr3_aa: CASSVGRGHGGELFF
clone_size: NA; d_call: TRBD1; j_call: TRBJ2-7; v_call: TRBV9; cdr3_nt: TGTGCCAGTCCTCCCCCGCAGGGGGAGAACGAGCAGTACTTC; cdr3_aa: CASPPPQGENEQYF
clone_size: few; d_call: TRBD2; j_call: TRBJ2-1; v_call: TRBV9; cdr3_nt: TGTGCCAGCAGCCCCCTGGGTCTAGCGGGGGGGATCTCCTACAATGAGCAGTTCTTC; cdr3_aa: CASSPLGLAGGISYNEQFF
clone_size: NA; d_call: TRBD2; j_call: TRBJ2-5; v_call: TRBV7-2; cdr3_nt: TGTGCCAGCAGCTTAGATAGCGGGGGGGCCCGGGAGACCCAGTACTTC; cdr3_aa: CASSLDSGGARETQYF
clone_size: NA; d_call: TRBD2; j_call: TRBJ2-2; v_call: TRBV9; cdr3_nt: TGTGCCAGCAGCGTATCTGTAGCGGGGGGGCCTACCGGGGAGCTGTTTTTT; cdr3_aa: CASSVSVAGGPTGELFF
clone_size: NA; d_call: NA; j_call: TRBJ1-3; v_call: TRBV28; cdr3_nt: TGTGCCAGCAGTTCCCATCTACAGGGTTTAGGAAACACCATATATTTT; cdr3_aa: CASSSHLQGLGNTIYF
clone_size: NA; d_call: NA; j_call: TRBJ2-1; v_call: TRBV11-2; cdr3_nt: TGTGCCAGCAGCTTAGGTACTACAGGGAACAATGAGCAGTTCTTC; cdr3_aa: CASSLGTTGNNEQFF
clone_size: few; d_call: TRBD2; j_call: TRBJ2-3; v_call: TRBV4-2; cdr3_nt: TGTGCCAGCAGCCAAGAAGCGGGAGTGGGGTCAGATACGCAGTATTTT; cdr3_aa: CASSQEAGVGSDTQYF
clone_size: NA; d_call: NA; j_call: TRBJ1-3; v_call: TRBV9; cdr3_nt: TGTGCCAGCAGCGTAGGACAGGACACCATATATTTT; cdr3_aa: CASSVGQDTIYF
clone_size: NA; d_call: TRBD2; j_call: TRBJ2-2; v_call: TRBV7-3; cdr3_nt: TGTGCCAGCAGCTTAATCCGGCGGGAGGAACTCGGGGAGCTGTTTTTT; cdr3_aa: CASSLIRREELGELFF
clone_size: NA; d_call: TRBD1; j_call: TRBJ2-7; v_call: TRBV6-5; cdr3_nt: TGTGCCAGCAGCGGGACAGGGATTTCCTACGAGCAGTACTTC; cdr3_aa: CASSGTGISYEQYF
clone_size: once; d_call: NA; j_call: TRBJ1-5; v_call: TRBV6-1; cdr3_nt: TGTGCCAGCAAACAATCAGGGTACAATCAGCCCCAGCATTTT; cdr3_aa: CASKQSGYNQPQHF
clone_size: NA; d_call: TRBD1; j_call: TRBJ1-6; v_call: TRBV6-6; cdr3_nt: TGTGCCAGCCGGGACAGGGACTATAATTCACCCCTCCACTTT; cdr3_aa: CASRDRDYNSPLHF
clone_size: NA; d_call: NA; j_call: TRBJ1-2; v_call: TRBV6-6; cdr3_nt: TGTGCCAGCAGTTACCGGGGGGACGCCCTCGGCGGCTACACCTTC; cdr3_aa: CASSYRGDALGGYTF
clone_size: NA; d_call: TRBD2; j_call: TRBJ2-1; v_call: TRBV28; cdr3_nt: TGTGCCACCCGAAGGACTAGCAGCTTTTACAATGAGCAGTTCTTC; cdr3_aa: CATRRTSSFYNEQFF
clone_size: few; d_call: TRBD1; j_call: TRBJ2-5; v_call: TRBV9; cdr3_nt: TGTGCCAGCAGCGTAGAGGACAGGGATAAGACCCAGTACTTC; cdr3_aa: CASSVEDRDKTQYF
clone_size: NA; d_call: TRBD2; j_call: TRBJ2-1; v_call: TRBV13; cdr3_nt: TGTGCCAGCAGCTACGGACTAGCGGGGACCTACAATGAGCAGTTCTTC; cdr3_aa: CASSYGLAGTYNEQFF
clone_size: NA; d_call: NA; j_call: TRBJ1-1; v_call: TRBV18; cdr3_nt: TGTGCCAGCTCACCAGGGGGGGGTGCGAACACTGAAGCTTTCTTT; cdr3_aa: CASSPGGGANTEAFF
clone_size: NA; d_call: NA; j_call: TRBJ1-3; v_call: TRBV21-1; cdr3_nt: TGTGCCAGCAGCCTCACCACCCAGGGGGCGCCCGGAAACACCATATATTTT; cdr3_aa: CASSLTTQGAPGNTIYF
clone_size: few; d_call: NA; j_call: TRBJ1-2; v_call: TRBV18; cdr3_nt: TGTGCCAGCTCACCACTGGGGGCGCAGCACTATGGCCACACCTTC; cdr3_aa: CASSPLGAQHYGHTF
clone_size: once; d_call: TRBD1; j_call: TRBJ1-1; v_call: TRBV11-2; cdr3_nt: TGTGCCAGCAGCCTCGCGGGGGGGACAGTACAAGCTTTCTTT; cdr3_aa: CASSLAGGTVQAFF
clone_size: NA; d_call: NA; j_call: TRBJ1-5; v_call: TRBV5-8; cdr3_nt: TGTGCCAGCAGCTTGTGGGAGAATCAGCCCCAGCATTTT; cdr3_aa: CASSLWENQPQHF
clone_size: NA; d_call: TRBD2; j_call: TRBJ2-1; v_call: TRBV4-3; cdr3_nt: TGCGCCAGCAGCCAGAGGCCTAGCGGGAGCTCCTACAATGAGCAGTTCTTC; cdr3_aa: CASSQRPSGSSYNEQFF
clone_size: NA; d_call: NA; j_call: TRBJ1-1; v_call: TRBV6-6; cdr3_nt: TGTGCCAGCAGGATGGATAGGGGCACTGAAGCTTTCTTT; cdr3_aa: CASRMDRGTEAFF
clone_size: NA; d_call: TRBD1; j_call: TRBJ1-2; v_call: TRBV5-5; cdr3_nt: TGTGCCAGCAGCCCATCCGGGACAGGGCTTAGCTATGGCTACACCTTC; cdr3_aa: CASSPSGTGLSYGYTF
clone_size: NA; d_call: TRBD2; j_call: TRBJ2-6; v_call: TRBV28; cdr3_nt: TGTGCCAGCAGTCCTAGCGGGGCCAACTCTGGGGCCAACGTCCTGACTTTC; cdr3_aa: CASSPSGANSGANVLTF
clone_size: NA; d_call: NA; j_call: TRBJ2-4; v_call: TRBV21-1; cdr3_nt: TGTGCCAGCAGCAAACGTCACAGGGGGACCAAAAACATTCAGTACTTC; cdr3_aa: CASSKRHRGTKNIQYF
clone_size: few; d_call: NA; j_call: TRBJ1-1; v_call: TRBV4-1; cdr3_nt: TGCGCCAGCAGCCAGGGCGTCACTGAAGCTTTCTTT; cdr3_aa: CASSQGVTEAFF